These 30 T cell receptor beta chains originate from one sample sequenced in a study of T cell changes during pregnancy in multiple sclerosis. Produced via immunoSEQ multiplex PCR; TCRdb's table is partial and in-frame only. The data contain 50,000 to 65,000 clones, about 93% of them singletons. The starting material was CD8+ T cells from peripheral blood mononuclear cells, obtained in the second trimester of pregnancy. All receptors come from a female donor with multiple sclerosis, enrolled in a pregnancy study.

This clone was observed once. The V gene is TRBV27, the J gene TRBJ2-1; 10 bases map to TRBD2. Germline CDR1 reads MNHEY; CDR2 reads SMNVEV (reference sequence). Losses at the gene ends were 8 bases for V and 4 bases for J; bases not matched to a gene: 5. The CDR3 contains 14 residues. This chain's CDR3 is CASRTSGFYNEQFF. The CDR3 bases are TGTGCCAGCCGGACTAGCGGTTTTTACAATGAGCAGTTCTTC.

V usage is TRBV4-3 and J usage is TRBJ2-7; possible D gene TRBD2, 6 bases. This CDR3 has 15 residues. From germline, CDR1 is LGHNA and CDR2 YSLEER. Trimming removed 1 base from V and 5 bases from J, with 15 bases in between. The CDR3 sequence is CASSQVFPGVDEQYF. The CDR3 bases are TGCGCCAGCAGCCAAGTCTTCCCGGGAGTTGACGAGCAGTACTTC.

The rearrangement uses TRBV27 and TRBJ2-7, with D possibly being TRBD2 (6 bases). The length of the CDR3 is 14 residues. The V gene lost 7 bases and the J gene lost 7 bases, with 20 bases spanning the gap. Germline V gives CDR1 MNHEY, CDR2 SMNVEV (reference sequence). CDR3 coding DNA: TGTGCCAGCACCATGGGTAGCGGCCTGGGGGAGCAGTACTTC. Its protein is CASTMGSGLGEQYF.

The chain couples TRBV27 to TRBJ2-5, with 15 bases that match TRBD2. Germline CDR1 MNHEY, CDR2 SMNVEV (reference sequence). The CDR3 has 14 amino acids. The trim removed 6 bases at V and 5 bases at J, leaving 1 base unmatched. CDR3 sequence: CASRGLAGGETQYF. Written as DNA, the CDR3 is TGTGCCAGCAGAGGACTAGCGGGAGGGGAGACCCAGTACTTC.

The gene calls are TRBV5-1 and TRBJ1-1, with D hard to call. The V and J ends lost 3 bases and 4 bases respectively, with 7 bases between them. CDR1 and CDR2 from the germline V gene are SGHRS and YFSETQ. The CDR3 spans 12 residues. The CDR3 loop is CASSSVGTEAFF. The CDR3 DNA reads TGCGCCAGCAGCTCCGTCGGCACTGAAGCTTTCTTT.

The rearrangement uses TRBV7-6 and TRBJ2-7; D perhaps matches TRBD1 (6 bases). The V gene lost 3 bases and the J gene lost 3 bases, with 12 bases spanning the gap. In germline, CDR1 is SGHVS, CDR2 FNYEAQ. This CDR3 spans 14 amino acids. CDR3 residues: CASSLDSANYEQYF. CDR3 nucleotides: TGTGCCAGCAGCTTGGACAGTGCTAACTACGAGCAGTACTTC.

The chain has TRBV9 and TRBJ1-2, with 10 bases aligning to TRBD1. Looked up from germline, CDR1 is SGDLS and CDR2 is YYNGEE. CDR3 length: 16 amino acids. J lost 2 bases, V lost 0 bases, and 4 bases had no gene match. CDR3 amino acids: CASSVGDRGGNYGYTF. CDR3 DNA: TGTGCCAGCAGCGTAGGGGACAGGGGAGGGAACTATGGCTACACCTTC. The entire variable domain, with the rest obtained from reference TRBV9 and TRBJ1-2, is as follows: DSGVTQTPKHLITATGQRVTLRCSPRSGDLSVYWYQQSLDQGLQFLIQYYNGEERAKGNILERFSAQQFPDLHSELNLSSLELGDSALYFCASSVGDRGGNYGYTFGSGTRLTVV.

There are a few counts of this clone. The V and J genes are TRBV20-1 and TRBJ1-1; D unresolved. This CDR3 is built from 11 residues. V was trimmed by 7 bases and J by 6 bases, leaving 12 bases between them. Germline V gene data show CDR1 as DFQATT and CDR2 as SNEGSKA (reference sequence). The CDR3 DNA is TGCAGTGGCATCCCAGGCGCTGAAGCTTTCTTT. The encoded protein is CSGIPGAEAFF.

The chain combines TRBV29-1 with TRBJ2-2; a possible D gene is TRBD1 (7 bases). V was cut by 3 bases and J by 3 bases, with 11 bases left in between. The CDR3 contains 14 residues. Germline lookup yields CDR1 SQVTM and CDR2 ANQGSEA. The CDR3 reads CSVDTRGDTGELFF. The CDR3 DNA sequence: TGCAGCGTTGATACCAGGGGGGACACCGGGGAGCTGTTTTTT.

V gene TRBV6-6 combines with J gene TRBJ1-2, with 9 bases lining up with TRBD1. Per the germline V gene, CDR1 is MNHNY and CDR2 is SVGAGI (reference sequence). This CDR3 region has 14 residues. After removal of 7 bases from V and 6 bases from J, the junction contained 9 bases not matched to a gene. The CDR3 loop reads CASTYRDRVDGYTF. CDR3 DNA: TGTGCCAGCACCTACCGGGACAGGGTCGATGGCTACACCTTC.

V and J are TRBV5-3 and TRBJ1-5; D remains ambiguous. TRBV5-3 is an ORF, and what it does is uncertain. This CDR3 contains 15 residues. V was clipped by 0 bases and J by 0 bases, with 7 bases between them. CDR3 protein: CARSLELYSNQPQHF. For the CDR3, the DNA is TGTGCCAGAAGCTTGGAACTTTATAGCAATCAGCCCCAGCATTTT.

This clone occurred once. The chain links TRBV7-6 to TRBJ1-3; 8 positions agree with TRBD1. The CDR3 spans 16 residues. Unmatched junction bases numbered 7, after V lost 2 bases and J lost 4 bases. Germline V gene sequence: CDR1 SGHVS, CDR2 FNYEAQ. CDR3 residues: CASSLPRGQGGNTIYF. CDR3 sequence (DNA): TGTGCCAGCAGCTTACCCCGAGGACAGGGCGGAAACACCATATATTTT.

The chain is built from TRBV9 and TRBJ2-1; TRBD1 matches at 7 bases. This CDR3 is 14 amino acids long. In germline, CDR1 is SGDLS, CDR2 YYNGEE. V lost 5 bases and J lost 6; bases outside the gene matches: 8. This chain's CDR3 is CASSQTPGGNEQFF. The CDR3 DNA follows: TGTGCCAGCAGTCAAACCCCAGGGGGCAATGAGCAGTTCTTC.

The rearrangement links TRBV29-1 to TRBJ1-2, with 8 bases aligning to TRBD1. V was clipped by 3 bases and J by 4 bases; unmatched bases: 7. The CDR3 is made up of 14 amino acids. The germline CDR1 and CDR2 sequences are SQVTM and ANQGSEA. The chain's CDR3 is CSVDSGQGVYGYTF. In DNA, the CDR3 is TGCAGCGTTGACTCTGGACAGGGAGTCTATGGCTACACCTTC.

The V gene is TRBV2, the J gene TRBJ1-2, with 7 bases matching TRBD1. Looked up from germline, CDR1 is SNHLY and CDR2 is FYNNEI. The CDR3 is 13 amino acids. The V and J ends lost 7 bases and 3 bases, in that order; junction bases with no gene match: 5. CDR3 in amino acids: CASIDRVDYGYTF. The CDR3 DNA reads as TGTGCCAGCATCGACAGGGTGGACTATGGCTACACCTTC.

The rearrangement links TRBV4-3 to TRBJ2-3; D remains unclear. The CDR3 is 15 amino acids. Germline CDR1 is LGHNA and CDR2 is YSLEER. Trimming removed 0 bases at V and 4 bases at J, with 11 bases between. CDR3 DNA: TGCGCCAGCAGCCAAGATCCGCTAGGCCCAGATACGCAGTATTTT. Amino acid sequence: CASSQDPLGPDTQYF.

This CDR3 reads CASSQDRGGNTIYF. The DNA for the CDR3 is TGCGCCAGCAGCCAAGACAGGGGTGGAAACACCATATATTTT. The chain has TRBV4-3 and TRBJ1-3; perhaps TRBD1 as D (6 bases). This CDR3 comprises 14 residues. CDR1 and CDR2 from the germline V gene are LGHNA and YSLEER. V shed 0 bases and J shed 3 bases, with 6 bases lying between them.

This rearrangement joins TRBV4-3 to TRBJ2-1; TRBD2 matches 7 bases. CDR1 and CDR2 from the germline V gene are LGHNA and YSLEER. J gave up 0 bases and V 0 bases, and 2 bases lay outside the gene matches. This CDR3 region has 16 residues. CDR3 amino acids: CASSQEVAGSYNEQFF. DNA of the CDR3: TGCGCCAGCAGCCAAGAAGTAGCGGGCTCCTACAATGAGCAGTTCTTC.

The V call is TRBV11-2, the J call TRBJ2-5, with 13 bases identical to TRBD2. This CDR3 has 15 amino acids. Germline CDR1 is SGHAT and CDR2 is FQNNGV. After removal of 6 bases from V and 5 bases from J, the junction contained 6 bases not matched to a gene. CDR3 sequence: CASSDGLAGAETQYF. In nucleotides, the CDR3 is TGTGCCAGCAGTGACGGACTAGCGGGAGCGGAGACCCAGTACTTC. Supplemented by reference TRBV11-2 and TRBJ2-5, the full variable domain reads EAGVAQSPRYKIIEKRQSVAFWCNPISGHATLYWYQQILGQGPKLLIQFQNNGVVDDSQLPKDRFSAERLKGVDSTLKIQPAKLEDSAVYLCASSDGLAGAETQYFGPGTRLLVL.

The rearrangement links TRBV19 to TRBJ1-1; D unclear. Deletions cut 7 bases from V and 8 bases from J, with 23 bases between. The CDR3 has 15 amino acids. Germline CDR1 and CDR2: LNHDA and SQIVND (reference sequence). CDR3 sequence reads: CASKSGPGAAVEAFF. In DNA form, the CDR3 reads TGTGCCAGTAAAAGCGGTCCCGGCGCGGCGGTAGAAGCTTTCTTT. The full variable domain, rest sourced from reference TRBV19 and TRBJ1-1, is DGGITQSPKYLFRKEGQNVTLSCEQNLNHDAMYWYRQDPGQGLRLIYYSQIVNDFQKGDIAEGYSVSREKKESFPLTVTSAQKNPTAFYLCASKSGPGAAVEAFFGQGTRLTVV.

Details on this clone: The same CDR3 also results from other DNA sequences found in this sample. The chain has TRBV2 and TRBJ2-7; 10 nucleotides align to TRBD1. The junction had 16 bases not matched to a gene; V was cut back by 6 bases and J by 5 bases. Germline V lookup: CDR1 SNHLY, CDR2 FYNNEI. The CDR3 length is 17 residues. CDR3: CASRDRGDRPKGNEQYF. CDR3 nucleotides: TGTGCCAGCAGGGACAGGGGGGACCGCCCGAAAGGAAACGAGCAGTACTTC.

The chain has TRBV13 and TRBJ2-7, with 10 positions matching TRBD1. The V gene's germline CDR1 is PRHDT and CDR2 FYEKMQ (reference sequence). The trim removed 5 bases at V and 3 bases at J, leaving 10 bases unmatched. The CDR3 contains 16 residues. The CDR3 DNA sequence: TGTGCCAGCAGCCTCCGACAGGGGGCACCCCTCTACGAGCAGTACTTC. Its translation is CASSLRQGAPLYEQYF.

Here the CDR3 reads CASSSGQGAWRYF. CDR3 DNA: TGTGCCAGCAGCTCGGGACAGGGGGCATGGCGGTACTTC. The chain links TRBV7-9 to TRBJ2-7, with 12 nucleotides matching TRBD1. The length of the CDR3 is 13 residues. V gave up 4 bases and J gave up 12 bases; unmatched junction bases: 7. Germline V CDR1 and CDR2: SEHNR, FQNEAQ (reference sequence).

This chain joins TRBV5-1 and TRBJ1-4; 7 nucleotides align to TRBD1. This CDR3 region has 12 residues. Germline CDR1 reads SGHRS; CDR2 reads YFSETQ. J lost 12 bases, V lost 0 bases, and 2 bases had no gene match. The CDR3 loop reads CASSLGGTELFF. For the CDR3, the DNA is TGCGCCAGCAGCTTGGGGGGGACAGAACTGTTTTTT.

The rearrangement joins TRBV21-1 to TRBJ2-7; the DNA was not used to check the table's D call, TRBD2. TRBV21-1 is a pseudogene locus. The length of the CDR3 is 19 residues. Written as DNA, the CDR3 is TGTGCCAGCAGCCTCCCCCCGGGGGGGGCGGCAGGCCTCTCCTACGAGCAGTACTTC. Its translation: CASSLPPGGAAGLSYEQYF.

The rearrangement uses TRBV25-1 and TRBJ2-3, with D maybe TRBD2 (6 bases). The CDR3 sequence is 14 residues long. CDR1 and CDR2 (germline): MGHDK, SYGVNS. The ends were cut back, 3 bases at V and 4 bases at J, with 11 bases in the middle. The CDR3 DNA sequence: TGTGCCAGCAGTGAGGAGGCTAGCGCAGATACGCAGTATTTT. This translates into CASSEEASADTQYF.

The CDR3 sequence: CATSGGSYNEQFF. The CDR3 DNA reads TGTGCCACCTCTGGGGGGTCCTACAATGAGCAGTTCTTC. V is TRBV19 and J is TRBJ2-1; possibly TRBD2 for D (6 bases). V was cut by 10 bases and J by 1 base, with 11 bases left in between. Germline lookup yields CDR1 LNHDA and CDR2 SQIVND (reference sequence). The CDR3 loop spans 13 amino acids.

This chain links TRBV13 with TRBJ2-5, with a possible D match to TRBD1 (6 bases). This CDR3 spans 14 amino acids. The V gene's germline CDR1 is PRHDT and CDR2 FYEKMQ (reference sequence). V lost 4 bases and J 5 bases, leaving 14 bases between the germline ends. CDR3 loop: CASSSTRGAETQYF. CDR3 DNA sequence: TGTGCCAGCAGCTCAACCAGGGGAGCGGAGACCCAGTACTTC.

The rearrangement joins TRBV4-3 to TRBJ1-1; TRBD1 matches 7 bases. The CDR3 is 16 residues long. CDR1 and CDR2 from the germline V gene are LGHNA and YSLEER. V lost 6 bases and J lost 5; bases outside the gene matches: 15. The CDR3: CASSQLTGMITTEAFF. The CDR3 DNA follows: TGCGCCAGCAGTCAGCTGACAGGGATGATAACAACTGAAGCTTTCTTT.

The chain has TRBV7-2 and TRBJ2-7; no reliable D call. This CDR3 has 13 amino acids. Trimming took 5 bases from V and 6 from J, leaving 14 bases between them. Germline V CDR1 and CDR2: SGHTA, FQGNSA. CDR3 sequence (DNA): TGTGCCAGCAGCCTCGACTGGTCAGCCGAGCAGTACTTC. It encodes CASSLDWSAEQYF.